This TCR beta chain was sequenced in a study of circulating and synovial CD4+ cells in juvenile arthritis (dated by TCRdb to the mid-2010s). As for the study more broadly: Within each patient, the TCRbeta CDR3 repertoires of synovial CD4 T cells, bulk blood CD4 T cells and circulating HLA-DR+ CD4 T cells were compared. Repertoire sequencing aimed to confirm that a circulating synovial-like CD4 T cell subset was enriched in synovial clonotypes.

The research as a whole found: CPL and bulk blood CD4 samples differed in T cell genome counts by at least an order of magnitude, so sample-size effects were addressed. Because overlap with synovium was found to increase with sequencing depth, the full repertoire overlap was likely underestimated by the measured shared-clonotype fractions. Synovial and circulating pathogenic-like lymphocyte repertoires were less diverse than bulk blood CD4 repertoires, and some CPL samples were as oligoclonal as synovium. Circulating pathogenic-like lymphocytes clustered together with synovial T cells, and compared with bulk blood, the circulating pathogenic-like lymphocytes shared a substantially higher fraction of CDR3 sequences with synovium. The difference between circulating pathogenic-like lymphocytes and bulk blood T cells was not detected by traditional Vbeta family usage analysis.

Donors of the sequenced samples were patients with active juvenile idiopathic arthritis. Cells were sorted right after thawing, and dead cells were excluded with Live/Dead Fixable Near-IR Stain. To note about this clone: What antigen it recognizes has not been identified. The sample holds no much larger clone one base away, and base qualities are not on file.

The library was obtained by the immunoSEQ multiplex PCR assay. TCRbeta CDR3 sequencing was performed as a commercial service by an external provider. For the original study's pipeline: The analyses relied on productive nucleotide sequences along with amino acid sequences obtained through in silico translation. Diversity was measured as Renyi entropy over a range of alpha values, and the median of 200 repeated subsamples was taken to equalise sample size. The distance between each pair of repertoires was calculated as one minus the Chao-modified Jaccard index, which corrects for under-sampling, and this distance was used for clustering. Frequency-weighted overlap with synovial clonotypes was computed at 200 sample sizes with 200 draws without replacement at each size, and the value at the size of the smaller sample was reported. TCRdb mirrors the immuneACCESS table, restricted to in-frame sequences. Some clones are absent from its copies; in checked studies, under half trace to an unresolved V gene, and the reason for the others is unknown. That table supplies the V and J calls and clone size; D and trimming were determined from the DNA. This sample has over 15,000 clones in its table, and roughly 89% of those were observed once. The top ten hold approximately 0.7% of the sample.

V is shortened by 3 bases, J by 9 bases, and the region joining them spans 7 bases. CDR1 and CDR2, looked up from the germline V gene (reference sequence), are DFQATT and SNEGSKA. The CDR3 measures 10 amino acids from cysteine to phenylalanine. CDR3 DNA is the only sequence kept; it has 30 bases, read in frame from the first base. Sequenced input: CD4+ T cells from blood. Recombination connected TRBV20-1 to TRBJ2-3, and the D gene may be TRBD2, 5 bases matching. The sequence came from a human donor with juvenile idiopathic arthritis. The DNA is as follows: TGCAGTGCTAGCGGGGAGACGCAGTATTTT. Its protein reads: CSASGETQYF.